Listed below are T cell receptor beta chains from one sample, sequenced in a study of shared T cell receptors in the human thymus. Assay: immunoSEQ multiplex PCR; the TCRdb copy retains only in-frame clones and omits some. The sample contains 720,000 or so clones, roughly 85% of which appear only once. The data also belong to a second study, concerning human thymus T cells.

The sample taken for sequencing was thymocytes. The receptors were gathered from a girl in the first two years of life with a congenital heart defect. Both conserved end residues are part of each CDR3.

j_gene | len | v_gene | CDR3aa
TRBJ2-3 | 17 | TRBV5-1 | CASSLPGSPYSTDTQYF
TRBJ2-1 | 18 | TRBV9 | CASSVVASGGGFHNEQFF
TRBJ1-3 | 18 | TRBV5-1 | CASSDDTPGQAPGNTIYF
TRBJ1-4 | 16 | TRBV5-6 | CASSLTREGFGEKLFF
TRBJ1-4 | 15 | TRBV6-1 | CASSGGPHLHEKLFF
TRBJ1-5 | 16 | TRBV4-1 | CASSQDRGLLEQPQHF
TRBJ1-5 | 17 | TRBV1 | CTSSQDPLTGAGGPQHF
TRBJ1-5 | 15 | TRBV5-1 | CASSPGQGDNQPQHF
TRBJ1-2 | 12 | TRBV29-1 | CSAVQGRYGYTF
TRBJ1-2 | 16 | TRBV6-4 | CASSDSKGGGFDGYTF
TRBJ1-3 | 14 | TRBV5-6 | CASSFLCSGNTIYF
TRBJ2-3 | 14 | TRBV5-1 | CASSFELATDTQYF
TRBJ1-2 | 15 | TRBV5-1 | CASSEVTEKTGSYTF
TRBJ1-5 | 14 | TRBV4-3 | CASSQDIMGRPQHF
TRBJ1-4 | 15 | TRBV7-9 | CASSFRQSTNEKLFF
TRBJ1-2 | 11 | TRBV11-2 | CASSRNYGYTF
TRBJ2-5 | 14 | TRBV5-1 | CASSLLAEQETQYF
TRBJ2-7 | 15 | TRBV7-9 | CASSLGVDSVCEQYF
TRBJ2-1 | 15 | TRBV19 | CASTPGTGGYNEQFF
TRBJ1-2 | 21 | TRBV4-1 | CASSQECEINKGQHEYYGYTF
TRBJ2-7 | 15 | TRBV5-1 | CASSTGQPGSYEQYF
TRBJ1-2 | 17 | TRBV7-9 | CASSFAGTGNVYYGYTF
TRBJ1-5 | 17 | TRBV5-4 | CASSLDSRIYSNQPQHF
TRBJ1-6 | 15 | TRBV27 | CASSRDRGWHSPLHF
TRBJ1-1 | 11 | TRBV7-2 | CAIIGAAEAFF
TRBJ1-4 | 16 | TRBV28 | CASSLLGGGTNEKLFF
TRBJ2-5 | 14 | TRBV4-1 | CASSQAYPQETQYF
TRBJ2-6 | 18 | TRBV12-5 | CASGLPGTKNSGANVLTF
TRBJ2-2 | 15 | TRBV7-6 | CASSPLAGATGELFF
TRBJ2-7 | 15 | TRBV4-3 | CASSQDRDRVDEQYF
TRBJ2-7 | 14 | TRBV27 | CASTPSDSPYEQYF
TRBJ2-4 | 16 | TRBV5-6 | CASSSRVRGRADIQYF
TRBJ1-6 | 15 | TRBV6-6 | CASSYRTGNNSPLHF
TRBJ1-1 | 19 | TRBV5-1 | CASSLEFAGTGGYNTEAFF
TRBJ1-1 | 15 | TRBV9 | CASSVVDRLNTEAFF
TRBJ1-4 | 16 | TRBV11-3 | CASSFVRKFFNEKLFF
TRBJ2-5 | 16 | TRBV4-2 | CASSRLLASCQETQYF
TRBJ1-5 | 23 | TRBV19 | CASSIYPGQGAPDPPDSNQPQHF
TRBJ2-7 | 16 | TRBV2 | CASSGTGTGEIYEQYF
TRBJ1-4 | 14 | TRBV6-6 | CASSTGSTNEKLFF
TRBJ1-1 | 15 | TRBV5-6 | CASSLFSYSNTEAFF
TRBJ1-2 | 16 | TRBV5-1 | CASNLDGTGFEYGYTF
TRBJ1-3 | 14 | TRBV6-6 | CASNDRADGNTIYF
TRBJ2-3 | 19 | TRBV6-7 | CASSKLAGGLFHLTDTQYF
TRBJ1-3 | 13 | TRBV29-1 | CSVEATSGNTIYF
TRBJ1-2 | 18 | TRBV12-5 | CASGFDSPDRTAYYGYTF